Below, one TCR beta chain is given with its context. This sample is drawn from a study of blood T cell repertoires in COVID-19. Looking at the study overall: Collection of acute and convalescent COVID-19 samples took place in the United States, Italy and Spain. Sources were T cells, B-cell-depleted T cells, or PBMCs; the material itself was cDNA or gDNA.

Original processing notes: Estimation of nucleated cell counts relied on the amplification of reference gene primers. Method: immunoSEQ multiplex PCR; TCRdb's copy keeps in-frame clones and lacks some. V and J calls and clone size come straight from that table; D and trimming were deduced from the DNA. The table records approximately 140,000 clones, approximately 90% of them present only once. The germline V gene encodes CDR1 MNHNY and CDR2 SVGAGI (reference sequence). Trimming shortened V by 6 bases and J by 4 bases, and 15 bases separated the two germline ends. CDR3 size: 14 residues. This sequence joins TRBV6-6 and TRBJ1-1; D ambiguous. The receptor comes from a woman in her forties with acute or convalescent COVID-19. The sequencing input was peripheral blood. The CDR3 DNA reads TGTGCCAGCAGGGCCGAAGGCGCAGGCACTGAAGCTTTCTTT. As protein: CASRAEGAGTEAFF.